This T cell receptor beta chain was found in a study of cytomegalovirus exposure and HLA in healthy donors (dated by TCRdb to about 2017). General notes on the study: According to an earlier analysis of a few hundred of the donors, roughly 180 million T cells yielded roughly 110 million unique TCR beta sequences and about 280 Gb of sequence data. About 310 gigabases of sequencing data and around 87 million unique TCR sequences were included in an early release covering about 700 HLA-typed donors. Of the 300 to 450 genotyped donors, 75% to 85% were placed in the genetic ancestry cluster associated with self-reported Caucasian donors. The aim of the study was to test whether cataloging public T cell receptors could identify signatures of past pathogen exposure. The T cell repertoires of 550 to 850 subjects were profiled by immunosequencing and related to cytomegalovirus serostatus. Along with the approximately 650-subject first cohort, a separate validation cohort of some 130 different subjects was used. High-throughput TCR immunosequencing, statistical association of individual TCRs with disease status, and machine learning were combined to predict cytomegalovirus infection status. A later analysis re-examined previously published TCR beta repertoires from around 670 donors and added high-resolution HLA genotyping to investigate patterns of TCR occurrence. Rather than using new phenotypic data, the later analysis identified candidate immune exposures from TCR beta sequences and from how often those sequences occurred across donors. An earlier analysis of approximately 640 of the donors applied high-throughput TCR beta sequencing to assess whether each TCR beta V gene segment acted as functional or pseudogenic. Alongside the repertoire data, information on donor age, sex, ethnicity and CMV serostatus was compiled. Genome-wide SNP genotypes for about 65% of the roughly 700 donors were used in a later genetic analysis, which treated that subset as a discovery cohort. All discovery cohort repertoires had been generated using a single sequencing platform. HLA typing covered class I and class II loci at four-digit resolution. Typing coverage differed by locus: A, B, C, DRB1 and DQB1 were typed in roughly 620-640 donors, DQA1 in about 560, DPA1 in 600 to 610, and DPB1 in 472. Roughly 5 DR-DQ haplotypes were handled as single units for association and clustering, since linkage in the cohort was strong. Across approximately 400 genotyped donors of the cohort, an average of about 240,000 unique TCR beta nucleotide sequences per donor were sequenced, and 15% to 20% of those sequences were non-productive. Summary of the overall study and its limitations: In a later analysis, HLA-associated TCR beta chains were found to be more clonally expanded and to have lower generation probabilities than equally common non-associated chains. The only immune exposure information available for the cohort was CMV serostatus. Correlated functional status among segregating V segments might be attributable to linkage disequilibrium, but an unknown experimental factor could not be ruled out. In a later genetic analysis, a missense DCLRE1C variant was associated with V-gene and J-gene trimming of TCR beta chains, and the association was replicated in an independent cohort. In a later analysis, the rate of TCR association differed among HLA loci, with DRB1 alleles having the most associated TCRs and HLA-C alleles having the fewest. Because some donors lacked HLA typing at each locus, the association tests relied only on the typed subset. A further reported finding was that TCR beta sequences accurately predicted the HLA-A and HLA-B alleles for most subjects in the first cohort. When HLA alleles, especially DR and DQ, strongly co-occurred, attributing TCR associations to individual alleles was difficult. According to a later genetic analysis, donors in an Asian-associated ancestry cluster had fewer N-insertions in productive TCRs than the approximately 650-donor mean. At a false discovery rate of 0.05, a later analysis linked under 20,000 TCR beta sequences to specific HLA alleles. A cluster of highly shared sequence variants was judged likely to be a technical artifact of the sequencing pipeline. The authors suggested that the approach could potentially be generalized to other disease states and immunological phenotypes. Some IMGT-functional V segments, including TRBV6-2 and TRBV6-3, could not be distinguished by the 87-base-pair reads and were therefore excluded. Across donors, most TCR sequences were observed very rarely, whereas some public TCRs were present in many individuals. Sequencing depth was assumed to be roughly uniform across donors in the presence/absence analyses, though that assumption may not hold. Over 15 rarely observed V segments, including chromosome 9 orphons, were excluded from the earlier analysis of about 600 of the donors because counts were too low. The study listed around 160 TCR beta chains as associated with cytomegalovirus. In vitro tests confirmed that a few of the cytomegalovirus-associated TCR beta chains recognize cytomegalovirus antigens. A later analysis found that most CMV-associated TCR beta chains appeared HLA-restricted, with HLA associations seemingly driven largely by CMV exposure. This cohort had only TCR beta chains sequenced, and the lack of alpha or paired-chain data limited which features could be detected. According to a later analysis, parvovirus B19, influenza, CMV and Epstein-Barr virus appeared linked to several top co-occurrence clusters. In an earlier analysis of 587 of the donors, most TCR beta V segments appeared in productive rearrangements about 87% or about 30% of the time, broadly matching IMGT annotations. The classifier was reported to diagnose cytomegalovirus status with high specificity and sensitivity in both the original cohort and the validation cohort.

In the case of this clone: Its specific antigen is unknown. No qualities accompany the bases; no much larger clone lies one base away.

The library was generated by the immunoSEQ multiplex PCR assay. The multiplex PCR relied on a mix of 60 forward primers for TCR Vbeta segments and 13 reverse primers for TCR Jbeta segments. The CDR3 region of rearranged TCR beta genes was amplified from genomic DNA by a multiplex PCR assay. Amplified TCR beta libraries were sequenced as 87-base-pair reads on the Illumina HiSeq System. Under the source paper's analysis protocol: A later analysis tallied 75 million to 95 million unique TCR beta chains across the 660 or so repertoires, and approximately 12 million of those chains were shared by two or more donors. Raw reads were error-corrected and collapsed into unique sequences by a nearest-neighbor algorithm in which closely related sequences were merged to remove PCR and sequencing errors. Alignment of CDR3 sequences to IMGT reference sequences was used to assign V, D and J gene segments. For a sequence to be retained, a match of at least six nucleotides to both a V gene segment and a J gene segment was required. Rearrangements were classified as productive when the CDR3 lacked stop codons and remained in frame with V and J, and all other rearrangements were classified as non-productive. Following IMGT convention, CDR3 was defined as the stretch from the second conserved V-encoded cysteine to the conserved J-encoded phenylalanine. In an earlier analysis of approximately 500 of the donors, sequences lacking an unambiguous match to a single V gene segment were excluded. An earlier analysis of several hundred of the donors classified V segments as functional when productive rearrangements were above 56.7% and as segregating when the standard deviation between donors was above 5%. A statistical classification framework was built to diagnose cytomegalovirus status from the catalog of TCR beta chain sequences. In a later analysis, V and J genes were assigned by comparing TCR nucleotide sequences against IMGT/GENE-DB human TR gene sequences. Using the TCRdist pipeline, a later analysis assigned CDR3 sequences along with most-parsimonious VDJ recombination scenarios. In a later analysis, each TCR beta chain was defined by its CDR3 amino acid sequence together with its V-gene family, and reads without a unique V-gene family were excluded. In a later analysis, 450 to 600 highly shared, low-generation-probability nucleotide sequences were removed to address suspected cross-contamination and a sequencing artifact. A later analysis calculated a clonal expansion index for each public chain from normalized within-repertoire ranks of inferred template counts. A later analysis computed generation probabilities with a VDJ recombination model fitted to out-of-frame rearrangements, and checked the results against IGoR. Hypergeometric tests were used in a later analysis to score TCR-TCR, TCR-HLA and TCR-CMV co-occurrence, with a repertoire-size bias correction applied to the TCR pairs. A later analysis estimated false discovery rates by permuting HLA or CMV assignments 20 times. In a later analysis, co-occurring TCRs were grouped using DBSCAN, with TCRdist sequence similarity added in when clustering inside HLA-allele-positive subsets. Repertoires with fewer than 30,000 or more than 120,000 public chains were left out of co-occurrence clustering, as were about 5 repertoires with anomalous nucleotide sharing. TCRdb re-hosts the immuneACCESS table, in-frame sequences only. Its copies lack some clones; in the studies checked, an unresolved V gene accounts for under half of them, and the cause for the rest is not known. The V and J calls and clone size come from that table; D and trimming were worked out from the DNA. Within this sample are roughly 150,000 clones, with 60% to 85% of them counted one time only. The ten top clones hold over 6.5% of the sample.

For CDR1 and CDR2, the germline V gene lists SGHTA and FQGNSA. V lost 2 bases and J lost 4 bases; the stretch between them is 15 bases long. From the cysteine up to the phenylalanine, the CDR3 has a length of 17 residues. Only CDR3 DNA is held: 51 bases, read in frame from base 1. The cohort consisted of 666 healthy bone marrow donors. All cohort members were sampled while nominally healthy, although unrecorded immune exposures were likely present. The donor tested CMV seronegative, placing the donor among the roughly 350 seronegative members of the cohort. A peripheral blood sample was collected from each donor, and TCR beta sequencing was performed on peripheral blood mononuclear cells. Genomic DNA extraction from the blood cell samples was performed with the Qiagen DNeasy Blood Extraction Kit.

The receptor comes from a man under 40 in good health and CMV-seronegative. Sequencing was performed on PBMCs. Recombination linked TRBV7-2 to TRBJ2-6; the best D guess is TRBD1, with 6 bases matching. The sequenced DNA: TGTGCCAGCAGCTTACATAGAACAGGGTCGGGGGCCAACGTCCTGACTTTC. It codes for CASSLHRTGSGANVLTF.